This TCR beta chain was sequenced during a study of T cell responses to AZD1222 COVID-19 vaccine. Findings and limits, study-wide: Spike-specific TCRs gained breadth and depth after people received two AZD1222 doses. Donors were mostly white British, more females; clonal diversity possibly underestimated. The repertoires were collected only after the peak T cell response.

Points on this clone: Its antigen is as yet unknown. This same CDR3 is encoded by further DNA sequences in the sample.

The assay was immunoSEQ multiplex PCR, and TCRdb's table has in-frame clones only and misses some. The profile covers some 180,000 clones, with nearly 95% appearing a single time and 1.5% to 2.5% taken by the ten largest. V shed 2 bases and J shed 0 bases, with 4 bases lying between them. Germline V gene sequence: CDR1 SNHLY, CDR2 FYNNEI. There are 13 residues in the CDR3. The chain uses TRBV2 and TRBJ1-1; D remains ambiguous. This receptor was taken from an adult who received the AZD1222 COVID-19 vaccine. The sequenced sample was peripheral blood, obtained 28 days after the second AZD1222 dose. The CDR3 bases are TGTGCCAGCAGTGAAAGGATGAACACTGAAGCTTTCTTT. Translating gives CASSERMNTEAFF.